The entry below describes one T cell receptor (beta chain). The sample originates from a study of T cell changes during pregnancy in multiple sclerosis. Germline V lookup: CDR1 LNHNV, CDR2 YYDKDF (reference sequence). The CDR3 has 16 residues. The ends were cut back, 5 bases at V and 7 bases at J, with 21 bases in the middle. Clones were sequenced by immunoSEQ multiplex PCR, and TCRdb holds only the in-frame ones, with some missing. The data show 85,000 to 95,000 clones, 90% to 95% seen once. Sequences were derived from peripheral blood, sampled after pregnancy. The sequence was collected from a female donor in good health, enrolled as a control in a pregnancy study. This chain joins TRBV15 and TRBJ1-5, with no clear D. The CDR3 DNA sequence: TGTGCCACCAGCGATACCACCATGTATATTCGGCAGCCCCAGCATTTT. As protein: CATSDTTMYIRQPQHF.